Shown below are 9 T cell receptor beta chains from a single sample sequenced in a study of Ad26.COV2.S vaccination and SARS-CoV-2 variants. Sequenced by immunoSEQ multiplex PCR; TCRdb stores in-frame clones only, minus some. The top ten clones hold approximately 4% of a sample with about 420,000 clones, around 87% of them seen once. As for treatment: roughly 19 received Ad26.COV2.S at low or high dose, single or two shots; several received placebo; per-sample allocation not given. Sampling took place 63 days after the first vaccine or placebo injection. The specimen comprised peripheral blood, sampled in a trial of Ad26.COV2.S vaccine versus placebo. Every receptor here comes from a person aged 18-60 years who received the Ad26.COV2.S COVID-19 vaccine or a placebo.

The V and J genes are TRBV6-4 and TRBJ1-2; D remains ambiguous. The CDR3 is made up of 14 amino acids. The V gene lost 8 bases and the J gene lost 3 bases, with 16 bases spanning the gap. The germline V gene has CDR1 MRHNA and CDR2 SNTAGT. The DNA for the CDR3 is TGTGCCAGCTCTCAATCAAACGCTGACTATGGCTACACCTTC. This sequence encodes CASSQSNADYGYTF.

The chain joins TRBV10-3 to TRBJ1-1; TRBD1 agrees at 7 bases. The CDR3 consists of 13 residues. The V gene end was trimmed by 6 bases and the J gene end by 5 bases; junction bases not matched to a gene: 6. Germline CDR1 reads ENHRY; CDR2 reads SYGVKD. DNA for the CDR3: TGTGCCATCAGGACCCCACAGGGGACTGAAGCTTTCTTT. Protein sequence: CAIRTPQGTEAFF.

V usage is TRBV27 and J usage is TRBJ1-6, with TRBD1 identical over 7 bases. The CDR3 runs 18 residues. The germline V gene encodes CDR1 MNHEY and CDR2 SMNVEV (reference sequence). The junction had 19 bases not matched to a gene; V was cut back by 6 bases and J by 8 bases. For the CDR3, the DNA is TGTGCCAGCAGAAAGGGGGCAGGGGCGACGGTTGGAGATTCACCCCTCCACTTT. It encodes CASRKGAGATVGDSPLHF.

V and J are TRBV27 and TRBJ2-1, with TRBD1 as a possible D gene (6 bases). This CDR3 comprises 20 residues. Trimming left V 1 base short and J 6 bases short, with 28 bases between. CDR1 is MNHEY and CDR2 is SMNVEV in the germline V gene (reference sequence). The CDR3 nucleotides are TGTGCCAGCAGTTTATTGGGTGAGACAGGACCCCCCCGAGGGCGCAATGAGCAGTTCTTC. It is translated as CASSLLGETGPPRGRNEQFF.

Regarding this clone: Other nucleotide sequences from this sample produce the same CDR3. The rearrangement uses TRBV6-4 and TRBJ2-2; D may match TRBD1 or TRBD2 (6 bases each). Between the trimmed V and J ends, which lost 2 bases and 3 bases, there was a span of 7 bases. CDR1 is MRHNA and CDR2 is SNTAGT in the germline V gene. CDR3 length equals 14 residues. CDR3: CASSDRGDTGELFF. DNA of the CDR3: TGTGCCAGCAGTGACAGGGGGGACACCGGGGAGCTGTTTTTT.

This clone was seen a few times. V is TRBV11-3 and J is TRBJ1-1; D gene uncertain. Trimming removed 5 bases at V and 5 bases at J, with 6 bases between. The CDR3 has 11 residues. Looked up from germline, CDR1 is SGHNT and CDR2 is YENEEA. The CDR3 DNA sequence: TGTGCCAGCAGCGAGGGAACTGAAGCTTTCTTT. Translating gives CASSEGTEAFF. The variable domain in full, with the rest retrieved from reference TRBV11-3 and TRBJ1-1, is EAGVVQSPRYKIIEKKQPVAFWCNPISGHNTLYWYLQNLGQGPELLIRYENEEAVDDSQLPKDRFSAERLKGVDSTLKIQPAELGDSAVYLCASSEGTEAFFGQGTRLTVV.

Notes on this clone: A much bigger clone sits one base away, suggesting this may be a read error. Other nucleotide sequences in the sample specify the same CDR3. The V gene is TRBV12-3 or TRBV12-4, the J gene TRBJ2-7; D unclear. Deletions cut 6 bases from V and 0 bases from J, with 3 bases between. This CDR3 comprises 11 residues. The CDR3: CASSYSYEQYF. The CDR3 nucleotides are TGTGCCAGCAGCTACTCCTACGAGCAGTACTTC.

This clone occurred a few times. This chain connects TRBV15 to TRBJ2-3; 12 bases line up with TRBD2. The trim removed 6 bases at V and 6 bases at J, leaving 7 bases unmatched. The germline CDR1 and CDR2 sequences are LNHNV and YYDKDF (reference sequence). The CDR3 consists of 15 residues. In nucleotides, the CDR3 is TGTGCCACCAGTATACTAGCGGGGGGCAGGGATACGCAGTATTTT. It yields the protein CATSILAGGRDTQYF.

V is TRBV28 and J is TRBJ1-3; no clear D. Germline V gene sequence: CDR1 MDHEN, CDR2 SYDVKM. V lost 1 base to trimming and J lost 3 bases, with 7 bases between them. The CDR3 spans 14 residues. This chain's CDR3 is CASSLSGSGNTIYF. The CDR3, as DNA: TGTGCCAGCAGTTTATCGGGGAGTGGAAACACCATATATTTT.